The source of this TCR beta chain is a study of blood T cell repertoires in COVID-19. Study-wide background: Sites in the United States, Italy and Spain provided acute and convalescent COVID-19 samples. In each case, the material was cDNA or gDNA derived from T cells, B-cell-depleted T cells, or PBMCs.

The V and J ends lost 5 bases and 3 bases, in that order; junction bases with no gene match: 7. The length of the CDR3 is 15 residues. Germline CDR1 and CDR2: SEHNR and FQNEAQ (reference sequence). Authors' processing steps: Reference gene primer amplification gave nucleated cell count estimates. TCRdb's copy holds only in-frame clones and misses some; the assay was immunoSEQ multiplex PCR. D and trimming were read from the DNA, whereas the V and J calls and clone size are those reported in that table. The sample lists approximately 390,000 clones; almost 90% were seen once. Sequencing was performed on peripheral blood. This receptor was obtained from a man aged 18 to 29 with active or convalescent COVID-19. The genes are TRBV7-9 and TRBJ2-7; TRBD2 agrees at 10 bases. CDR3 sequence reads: CASSPLAGEHYEQYF. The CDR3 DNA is TGTGCCAGCAGCCCGCTAGCGGGAGAACACTACGAGCAGTACTTC.